These 11 T cell receptor beta chains originate from one sample sequenced in a study of PD-1 blockade in classical Hodgkin lymphoma. The time point was: cycle 4 day 1 (C4D1), after less than 7 weeks of nivolumab. Relapse was seen in all patients after autologous stem cell transplantation, and brentuximab vedotin exposure was variable. Libraries were prepared by immunoSEQ multiplex PCR; TCRdb keeps only in-frame clonotypes and omits some of them. The sample has approximately 9,000 clones; 87% are singletons. The sample in question was peripheral blood mononuclear cells (PBMCs), obtained before the fourth cycle of nivolumab. The origin of the receptors is a human donor with classical Hodgkin lymphoma.

The sample holds a few counts of this clone. The chain combines TRBV10-3 with TRBJ1-2, with 7 bases lining up with TRBD1. Trimming took 2 bases from V and 4 from J; bases not matched to a gene: 1. The CDR3 loop spans 13 amino acids. CDR1 and CDR2 from the germline V gene are ENHRY and SYGVKD. The CDR3 DNA follows: TGTGCCATCAGTGAGCGACAGGGCTATGGCTACACCTTC. Translated: CAISERQGYGYTF.

The chain links TRBV7-2 to TRBJ2-2, with 7 bases identical to TRBD2. Germline V gene sequence: CDR1 SGHTA, CDR2 FQGNSA. The CDR3 sequence is 15 residues long. V lost 7 bases and J lost 2; bases outside the gene matches: 7. The CDR3: CASTLLAANTGELFF. The CDR3 DNA follows: TGTGCCAGCACACTTCTAGCGGCAAACACCGGGGAGCTGTTTTTT. The full variable domain, with the rest looked up from reference TRBV7-2 and TRBJ2-2, is GAGVSQSPSNKVTEKGKDVELRCDPISGHTALYWYRQSLGQGLEFLIYFQGNSAPDKSGLPSDRFSAERTGGSVSTLTIQRTQQEDSAVYLCASTLLAANTGELFFGEGSRLTVL.

The chain uses TRBV5-1 and TRBJ1-2; 8 bases are shared with TRBD1. Germline V CDR1 and CDR2: SGHRS, YFSETQ. The CDR3 has 17 amino acids. V lost 4 bases, J lost 3 bases, and 14 bases stayed unmatched. The CDR3 region is CASSPGTGFNYDYGYTF. CDR3 DNA sequence: TGCGCCAGCAGCCCCGGGACAGGTTTTAACTACGACTATGGCTACACCTTC.

The CDR3 region has the DNA TGTGCCAGCAGTTACTCAAACAGCAATCAGCCCCAGCATTTT. Its translation is CASSYSNSNQPQHF. The chain employs TRBV6-5 and TRBJ1-5; D is undetermined. In germline, CDR1 is MNHEY, CDR2 SVGAGI. The CDR3 covers 14 residues. V gave up 0 bases and J gave up 1 base, with 4 bases separating them.

This chain links TRBV7-3 with TRBJ1-2; D gene ambiguous. Germline V gene lookup returns CDR1 SGHTA and CDR2 FQGTGA. The CDR3 consists of 15 residues. V was shortened by 5 bases and J by 1 base, with 14 bases between the two germline ends. In DNA form, the CDR3 reads TGTGCCAGCAGCCAAGATAGTCACAGTAACTATGGCTACACCTTC. It is translated as CASSQDSHSNYGYTF.

The chain uses TRBV7-7 and TRBJ2-2; TRBD1 matches at 9 bases. This CDR3 contains 15 residues. Germline V gene lookup returns CDR1 SSHAT and CDR2 FNYEAQ (reference sequence). V dropped 2 bases and J dropped 5; count of bases not matched to a gene: 3. This chain's CDR3 is CASSLYGQGTGELFF. CDR3 sequence (DNA): TGTGCCAGCAGCTTATACGGACAGGGGACCGGGGAGCTGTTTTTT.

The chain carries TRBV7-2 and TRBJ2-7; 10 positions match TRBD1. V gave up 5 bases and J gave up 1 base; unmatched junction bases: 2. Germline CDR1 and CDR2: SGHTA and FQGNSA. The length of the CDR3 is 14 residues. The CDR3 DNA is TGTGCCAGCAGCAAGGACAGGGGGTCCTACGAGCAGTACTTC. It codes for CASSKDRGSYEQYF.

The chain recombines TRBV19 with TRBJ1-5, with unresolved D. Trimming left V 3 bases short and J 6 bases short, with 18 bases between. Germline CDR1 is LNHDA and CDR2 is SQIVND (reference sequence). The CDR3 consists of 16 residues. The CDR3 spells CASSILVRLATQPQHF. As DNA, the CDR3 is TGTGCCAGTAGTATTTTGGTCAGACTAGCAACTCAGCCCCAGCATTTT.

J is TRBJ1-6 and V is TRBV5-1; D remains unclear. CDR3 length equals 13 residues. The germline V and J ends were trimmed by 5 bases and 4 bases, with 7 bases remaining between them. Germline values: CDR1 SGHRS, CDR2 YFSETQ. CDR3 residues: CASREKYNSPLHF. CDR3 sequence (DNA): TGCGCCAGCAGGGAAAAGTATAATTCACCCCTCCACTTT. The variable domain in full, completed from reference TRBV5-1 and TRBJ1-6, reads KAGVTQTPRYLIKTRGQQVTLSCSPISGHRSVSWYQQTPGQGLQFLFEYFSETQRNKGNFPGRFSGRQFSNSRSEMNVSTLELGDSALYLCASREKYNSPLHFGNGTRLTVT.

In this sample, this clone turned up a few times. This sequence joins TRBV2 and TRBJ1-5; D not resolved. The CDR3 runs to 11 residues. The V gene's germline CDR1 is SNHLY and CDR2 FYNNEI. Trimming took 3 bases from V and 16 from J, leaving 13 bases between them. In nucleotides, the CDR3 is TGTGCCAGCAGTGACGGGAGCTCTTGTCATTTT. Protein product: CASSDGSSCHF.

V usage is TRBV6-1 and J usage is TRBJ1-3, with 7 bases matching TRBD1. The CDR3 length is 18 residues. CDR1 and CDR2 from the germline V gene are MNHNS and SASEGT. The junction had 11 bases not matched to a gene; V was cut back by 3 bases and J by 0 bases. CDR3 region: CASSDPPWTGISGNTIYF. In DNA, the CDR3 is TGTGCCAGCAGTGACCCCCCCTGGACAGGCATCTCTGGAAACACCATATATTTT.